This is a list of T cell receptor beta chains from one sample in a study of blood T cell repertoires in COVID-19. Sequenced by immunoSEQ multiplex PCR; TCRdb stores in-frame clones only, minus some. The profile covers 240,000 or so clones, with roughly 80% appearing a single time and roughly 3.2% taken by the ten largest. Sequenced input: peripheral blood. The receptor set was obtained from a woman under 30 with acute or convalescent COVID-19. Each CDR3 is given without its conserved first and last residue. Each record gives: J gene, D gene, V gene, CDR3 protein. The D gene is left open where the match is weak.

j_call: TRBJ1-2; d_call: NA; v_call: TRBV12-3/TRBV12-4; cdr3_aa: ASSFQTPSGYT
j_call: TRBJ2-7; d_call: NA; v_call: TRBV6-2/TRBV6-3; cdr3_aa: ASSYEGSRLREQY
j_call: TRBJ2-3; d_call: TRBD2; v_call: TRBV7-9; cdr3_aa: ASSLGLAGASDTQY
j_call: TRBJ1-6; d_call: TRBD1; v_call: TRBV5-6; cdr3_aa: ASSRAGTGDSPLH
j_call: TRBJ2-1; d_call: NA; v_call: TRBV9; cdr3_aa: ASSAAGGSHNEQF
j_call: TRBJ2-7; d_call: NA; v_call: TRBV13; cdr3_aa: ASSLTREVTYEQY
j_call: TRBJ1-6; d_call: TRBD1; v_call: TRBV7-8; cdr3_aa: ASSLATGFPGNSPLH
j_call: TRBJ2-5; d_call: NA; v_call: TRBV25-1; cdr3_aa: ASSGYLETQY
j_call: TRBJ1-3; d_call: NA; v_call: TRBV4-3; cdr3_aa: ASSQNQGSGNTIY
j_call: TRBJ2-3; d_call: TRBD2; v_call: TRBV7-2; cdr3_aa: ASSLAVGGGRDTQY
j_call: TRBJ1-3; d_call: TRBD1; v_call: TRBV5-1; cdr3_aa: ASSFDRGYSGNTIY
j_call: TRBJ1-1; d_call: NA; v_call: TRBV11-3; cdr3_aa: ASSLGRGREGTEAF
j_call: TRBJ1-5; d_call: NA; v_call: TRBV27; cdr3_aa: ASKFEGASNQPQH
j_call: TRBJ1-2; d_call: TRBD1; v_call: TRBV7-6; cdr3_aa: ASSKTGNPDYGYT
j_call: TRBJ2-7; d_call: NA; v_call: TRBV7-9; cdr3_aa: ASSLVVVPYEQY
j_call: TRBJ1-2; d_call: NA; v_call: TRBV7-2; cdr3_aa: ASSPDQGYGYT
j_call: TRBJ2-1; d_call: NA; v_call: TRBV6-1; cdr3_aa: ASSETPGHGSNEQF
j_call: TRBJ2-7; d_call: NA; v_call: TRBV6-5; cdr3_aa: ASSRDSYEQY
j_call: TRBJ1-5; d_call: NA; v_call: TRBV2; cdr3_aa: ASAQTTSNQPQH
j_call: TRBJ1-6; d_call: TRBD1; v_call: TRBV30; cdr3_aa: ASDRGKALKGSPLH
j_call: TRBJ2-1; d_call: NA; v_call: TRBV6-2/TRBV6-3; cdr3_aa: ASSYSNFKRSYYNEQF
j_call: TRBJ1-2; d_call: NA; v_call: TRBV5-1; cdr3_aa: ASSLGQYYGYT
j_call: TRBJ1-4; d_call: NA; v_call: TRBV4-2; cdr3_aa: ASSQVSGGGNEKLF